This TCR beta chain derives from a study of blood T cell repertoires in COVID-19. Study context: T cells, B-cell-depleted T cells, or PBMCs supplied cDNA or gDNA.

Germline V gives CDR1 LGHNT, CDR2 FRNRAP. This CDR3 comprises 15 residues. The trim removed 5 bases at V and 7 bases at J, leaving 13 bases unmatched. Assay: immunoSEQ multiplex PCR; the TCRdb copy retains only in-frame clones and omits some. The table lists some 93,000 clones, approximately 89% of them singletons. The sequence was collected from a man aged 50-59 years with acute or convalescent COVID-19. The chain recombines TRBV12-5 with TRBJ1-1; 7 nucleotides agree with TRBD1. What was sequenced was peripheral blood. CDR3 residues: CASGPRQGRFIEAFF. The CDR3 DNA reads TGTGCTAGTGGTCCTAGACAGGGACGCTTTATTGAAGCTTTCTTT.